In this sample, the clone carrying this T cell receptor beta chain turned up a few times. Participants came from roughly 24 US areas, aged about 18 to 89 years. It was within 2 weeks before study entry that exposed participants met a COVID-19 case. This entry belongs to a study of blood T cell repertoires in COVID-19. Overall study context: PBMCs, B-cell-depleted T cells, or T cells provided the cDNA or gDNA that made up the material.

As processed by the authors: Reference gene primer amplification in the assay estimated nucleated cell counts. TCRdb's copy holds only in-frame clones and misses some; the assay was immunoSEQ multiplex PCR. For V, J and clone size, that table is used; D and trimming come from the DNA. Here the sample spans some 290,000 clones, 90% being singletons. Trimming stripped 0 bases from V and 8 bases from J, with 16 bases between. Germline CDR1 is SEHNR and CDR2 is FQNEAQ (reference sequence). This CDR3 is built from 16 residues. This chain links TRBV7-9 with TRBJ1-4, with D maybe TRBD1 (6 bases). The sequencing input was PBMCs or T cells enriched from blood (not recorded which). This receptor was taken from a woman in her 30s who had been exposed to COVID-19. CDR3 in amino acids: CASSLAPSGVEEKLFF. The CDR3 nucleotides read TGTGCCAGCAGCTTAGCGCCTTCAGGGGTTGAGGAAAAACTGTTTTTT.